A selection of T cell receptor beta chains follows, all from one sample in a study of T cell repertoires in cytomegalovirus infection. MiXCR, run by TCRdb on the reads, gives a single entry per CDR3 protein. This table has some 400,000 distinct CDR3 sequences, less than 20% appearing once. Sample: PBMCs. These receptor sequences come from a human donor in good health (CMV status not recorded). Some clones in this sample may be carry-over from other donors' samples. Each CDR3 is given with its conserved first and last residue. D genes are given only for firm matches. Clone size is not always given. Where it is, it says once, few, many or a class for expanded clones.

j_gene	v_gene	d_gene	abundance	len	CDR3nt	CDR3aa
TRBJ1-6	TRBV7-2	-	many	15	TGTGCCAGCAGCTTAGGGGGCCCCTTACATTCACCCCTCCACTTT	CASSLGGPLHSPLHF
TRBJ2-7	TRBV27	-	-	16	TGTGCCAGCGGCAGAGGTGCAGCTTTTGATAACTACGAGCAGTACTTC	CASGRGAAFDNYEQYF
TRBJ1-5	TRBV12-3/TRBV12-4	-	-	13	TGTGCCAGCAGCGGGGAAGGGGCCCAGCCCCAGCATTTT	CASSGEGAQPQHF
TRBJ2-1	TRBV6-2/TRBV6-3	TRBD2	few	20	TGTGCCAGCAGTCTCCTCATCCAAGCCGGGACTAGCGGGAGGGGGAATGAGCAGTTCTTC	CASSLLIQAGTSGRGNEQFF
TRBJ2-1	TRBV5-4	TRBD2	-	16	TGTGCCAGCAGCGGTGGACTAGAGTATGTCTACAATGAGCAGTTCTTC	CASSGGLEYVYNEQFF
TRBJ2-5	TRBV7-2	TRBD2	many	13	TGTGCCAGCAGCTCTAGCGGGACAGAGACCCAGTACTTC	CASSSSGTETQYF
TRBJ1-4	TRBV11-2	-	few	12	TGTGCCAGCAGCTTACTTAATGAAAAACTGTTTTTT	CASSLLNEKLFF
TRBJ2-1	TRBV11-3	TRBD2	few	15	TGTGCCAGCAGCTTAAGGGGCGGGGGTGGAAGGGAGCAGTTCTTC	CASSLRGGGGREQFF
TRBJ2-5	TRBV6-5	-	many	12	TGTGCCTCCCGCGCAGGCAAAGAGACCCAGTACTTC	CASRAGKETQYF
TRBJ2-1	TRBV5-4	-	once	16	TGTGCCAGCAGCGCCGGTGGGCTAGCTTCTCCCAATGAGCAGTTCTTC	CASSAGGLASPNEQFF
TRBJ2-7	TRBV12-3/TRBV12-4	-	many	16	TGTGCCAGCAGTTTGGGACCGAGGACCATTACCTACGAGCAGTACTTC	CASSLGPRTITYEQYF
TRBJ2-3	TRBV12-3/TRBV12-4	-	many	16	TGTGCCAGCAGTGTGGGATTTAGCGGTAGCACAGATACGCAGTATTTT	CASSVGFSGSTDTQYF
TRBJ2-5	TRBV18	TRBD1	-	15	TGTGCCAGCGCTACCGGGACAGGGCTTGAAGAGACCCAGTACTTC	CASATGTGLEETQYF
TRBJ2-7	TRBV6-2/TRBV6-3	-	-	16	TGTGCCAGCAGTTACATTTACGGACTACGGAAACACGAGCAGTACTTC	CASSYIYGLRKHEQYF
TRBJ2-1	TRBV12-3/TRBV12-4	-	once	16	TGTGCCAGCAGTTGGGGGGGGGCCTTATCGGGTAATGAGCAGTTCTTC	CASSWGGALSGNEQFF
TRBJ1-1	TRBV9	-	-	14	TGTGCCAGCAGCGTAGGAGACCTCTCAGAGGAAGCTTTCTTT	CASSVGDLSEEAFF
TRBJ2-5	TRBV7-9	TRBD1	few	14	TGTGCCAGCAGCGACCAGGGACAGGAAGAGACCCAGTACTTC	CASSDQGQEETQYF
TRBJ2-7	TRBV7-2	-	many	13	TGTGCCAGCAGCCGTCGAACAGTTTACGAGCAGTACTTC	CASSRRTVYEQYF
TRBJ1-6	TRBV7-2	-	many	16	TGTGCCAGCAGCTTCCTTGGGCAGGGCAATGCGCCACCCCTCCACTTT	CASSFLGQGNAPPLHF
TRBJ1-2	TRBV4-3	TRBD1	few	16	TGCGCCAGCAGTCCTCGGGGACAGGGGTTCGACTATGGCTACACCTTC	CASSPRGQGFDYGYTF
TRBJ2-5	TRBV4-3	-	many	16	TGCGCCAGCAGCCAAGCAGGGCTAGCGCGGCAAGAGACCCAGTACTTC	CASSQAGLARQETQYF
TRBJ1-5	TRBV7-2	-	many	14	TGTGCCAGCAGCTATAAGGCGGGGGATCAGCCCCAGCATTTT	CASSYKAGDQPQHF
TRBJ2-5	TRBV3-1	-	-	15	TGTGCCAGCAGCCAATACGGACAGACCCAAGAGACCCAGTACTTC	CASSQYGQTQETQYF
TRBJ2-1	TRBV5-4	TRBD1	-	15	TGTGCCAGCAGCGGCCGGGACAGAAACTACAATGAGCAGTTCTTC	CASSGRDRNYNEQFF
TRBJ1-2	TRBV4-3	-	few	14	TGCGCCAGCAGCCAAGATTGGGGACTAGATGGCTACACCTTC	CASSQDWGLDGYTF
TRBJ2-1	TRBV7-9	TRBD2	few	16	TGTGCCAGCAGCTTAGCAGTAGGTAGCGGGAGTGGTGAGCAGTTCTTC	CASSLAVGSGSGEQFF
TRBJ2-5	TRBV5-6	TRBD1	few	15	TGTGCCAGCAGCCGGGACAGGGAAGGGCAAGAGACCCAGTACTTC	CASSRDREGQETQYF
TRBJ1-1	TRBV7-2	-	many	14	TGTGCCAGCAGCTTAGTGTTTATGAACACTGAAGCTTTCTTT	CASSLVFMNTEAFF
TRBJ2-1	TRBV7-9	TRBD1	-	12	TGTGCCACCGCAGGGGGCTATAGCGAGCAGTTCTTC	CATAGGYSEQFF